Listed below are T cell receptor beta chains from one sample, sequenced in a study of long-term antiretroviral therapy in people with HIV. The repertoire was sequenced with immunoSEQ multiplex PCR; TCRdb's copy has only in-frame clones and lacks some. The table lists fewer than 30,000 clones, just under 85% of them singletons, with about 5.3% in the top ten. The source was unsorted PBMCs, collected 0.7 years before starting antiretroviral therapy. The receptors here all came from a man aged 30 to 45 with HIV. CDR3s include the opening cysteine and the closing phenylalanine or tryptophan. Each record gives: CDR3 DNA, CDR3 protein, clone size, D gene, V gene, J gene. A D gene is named only where the DNA matches it firmly. Size tells how often a clone was seen (once, few, many) or the class of an expanded clone, and some rows leave it out.

cdr3_nt: TGTGCCAGCCATTCAGGGGGGGCAGGGAAGTATGGCTACACCTTC
cdr3_aa: CASHSGGAGKYGYTF
clone_size: .
d_call: TRBD1
v_call: TRBV28
j_call: TRBJ1-2

cdr3_nt: TGTGCCAGCAGCCTACCGGGACTACTAGTCAATGAGCAGTTCTTC
cdr3_aa: CASSLPGLLVNEQFF
clone_size: .
d_call: TRBD2
v_call: TRBV6-8
j_call: TRBJ2-1

cdr3_nt: TGTGCCAGCAGTTGGGGGATTTACGGCTACACCTTC
cdr3_aa: CASSWGIYGYTF
clone_size: .
d_call: .
v_call: TRBV28
j_call: TRBJ1-2

cdr3_nt: TGTGCCAGCAGCTATTCCTTGAACACTGAAGCTTTCTTT
cdr3_aa: CASSYSLNTEAFF
clone_size: .
d_call: .
v_call: TRBV11-2
j_call: TRBJ1-1

cdr3_nt: TGTGCCAGCAGTGTACAGGGGAAAGGTGGAGATACGCAGTATTTT
cdr3_aa: CASSVQGKGGDTQYF
clone_size: .
d_call: TRBD1
v_call: TRBV6-1
j_call: TRBJ2-3

cdr3_nt: TGTGCCAGTCTGGGGTCTCGGGCGAGAACTGAAGCTTTCTTT
cdr3_aa: CASLGSRARTEAFF
clone_size: .
d_call: .
v_call: TRBV19
j_call: TRBJ1-1

cdr3_nt: TGTGCCAGTAGTCCCCTACAAGGTTCCTTTTCCTACGAGCAGTACTTC
cdr3_aa: CASSPLQGSFSYEQYF
clone_size: few
d_call: .
v_call: TRBV19
j_call: TRBJ2-7

cdr3_nt: TGTGCCAGCAGCTTTGCGCTCAATGAGCAGTTCTTC
cdr3_aa: CASSFALNEQFF
clone_size: once
d_call: .
v_call: TRBV5-5
j_call: TRBJ2-1

cdr3_nt: TGTGCCACCAGCAGACGACCCCCGCGGACAACTAATGAAAAACTGTTTTTT
cdr3_aa: CATSRRPPRTTNEKLFF
clone_size: .
d_call: .
v_call: TRBV15
j_call: TRBJ1-4

cdr3_nt: TGTGCCAGCCGAAGGGGACAAAACACTGAAGCTTTCTTT
cdr3_aa: CASRRGQNTEAFF
clone_size: .
d_call: .
v_call: TRBV11-2
j_call: TRBJ1-1

cdr3_nt: TGTGCCAGCAGTGTTGGACAGGGGGGTTTCTATGGCTACACCTTC
cdr3_aa: CASSVGQGGFYGYTF
clone_size: .
d_call: TRBD1
v_call: TRBV2
j_call: TRBJ1-2

cdr3_nt: TGCAGCGTTGTGCCAGCGGCCGGGGAGCTGTTTTTT
cdr3_aa: CSVVPAAGELFF
clone_size: .
d_call: .
v_call: TRBV29-1
j_call: TRBJ2-2

cdr3_nt: TGTGCCAGCAGCCTCCAGGGGTACAATACTGAAGCTTTCTTT
cdr3_aa: CASSLQGYNTEAFF
clone_size: .
d_call: .
v_call: TRBV11-2
j_call: TRBJ1-1

cdr3_nt: TGTGCCAGCAGTTACGAAGCGGGGCCAAGGTACTTC
cdr3_aa: CASSYEAGPRYF
clone_size: .
d_call: TRBD2
v_call: TRBV6-5
j_call: TRBJ2-7

cdr3_nt: TGTGCCAGCTCACCACGTATGGGGCTGAACACTGAAGCTTTCTTT
cdr3_aa: CASSPRMGLNTEAFF
clone_size: .
d_call: .
v_call: TRBV18
j_call: TRBJ1-1

cdr3_nt: TGCGCCAGCACCGCGGGGGCCAGGGGCGGGGAGCTGTTTTTT
cdr3_aa: CASTAGARGGELFF
clone_size: .
d_call: .
v_call: TRBV5-1
j_call: TRBJ2-2